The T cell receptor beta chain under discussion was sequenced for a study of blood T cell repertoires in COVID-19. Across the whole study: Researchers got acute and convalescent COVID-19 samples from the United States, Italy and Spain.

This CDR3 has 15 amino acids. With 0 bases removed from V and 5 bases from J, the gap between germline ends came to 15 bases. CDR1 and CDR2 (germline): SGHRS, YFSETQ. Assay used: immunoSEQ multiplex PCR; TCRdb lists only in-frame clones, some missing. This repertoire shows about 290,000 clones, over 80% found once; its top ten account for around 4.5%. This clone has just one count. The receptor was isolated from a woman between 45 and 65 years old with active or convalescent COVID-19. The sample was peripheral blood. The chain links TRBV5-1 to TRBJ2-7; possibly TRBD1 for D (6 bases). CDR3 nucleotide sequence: TGCGCCAGCAGCTTGGTAACAGGGCACACCGACGAGCAGTACTTC. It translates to CASSLVTGHTDEQYF.